This TCR beta chain was found in a study of T cell repertoires in cytomegalovirus infection. Via MiXCR, TCRdb re-called the reads, giving one row per CDR3 protein. The table records approximately 630,000 distinct CDR3 sequences, 24% of them present only once. The CDR3 spans 15 residues. With 5 bases removed from V and 6 bases from J, the gap between germline ends came to 18 bases. Germline loops: CDR1 MNHEY, CDR2 SVGEGT. The chain joins TRBV6-2 or TRBV6-3 to TRBJ2-3; a weak D match, TRBD1 (6 bases). Specimen: CD8+ T cells from PBMCs. The TCR sequence derives from a human donor in good health (CMV status not recorded). Some clones in this sample may be carry-over from other donors' samples. The DNA of the CDR3 is TGTGCCAGCAGTCTGGGGACCGGGGACACGGATACGCAGTATTTT. This codes for CASSLGTGDTDTQYF.